This TCR beta chain was captured by sequencing in a study of T-cell reconstitution after alpha-beta-depleted transplantation in children. Study-level points and caveats: Once a year had passed after transplant, T-cell counts and diversity came mostly from newly produced T cells. Surviving recipient T cells and thymic progenitors produced the high day-60 TCRbeta diversity seen in some patients. Alpha-beta T cells present about two months after transplant were reported to originate from several hundred expanded graft clones.

The V and J ends lost 6 bases and 7 bases, in that order; junction bases with no gene match: 13. Per the germline V gene, CDR1 is MDHEN and CDR2 is SYDVKM. This CDR3 is 16 amino acids long. For TCRbeta, the library was prepared with unique molecular identifiers. TCRdb re-called the PCR reads with MiXCR, one entry per CDR3 protein. The sample consists of 300,000 to 350,000 distinct CDR3 sequences, around 16% of them appearing once. A note on this clonotype: Its antigen is not known.

The sequenced sample was PBMCs, mostly from graft donor cells, obtained 360 days after TCRalphabeta/CD19-depleted stem cell transplant. This clonotype originated in a male patient aged 2-15 years who had a stem cell transplant for acute lymphoblastic leukemia, so the T cells may come from the graft donor. The chain links TRBV28 to TRBJ2-2; 8 bases match TRBD1. The CDR3 DNA reads TGTGCCAGCAGAGACCTTTACGGGACAGGTGGCGGGGAGCTGTTTTTT. This gives the protein CASRDLYGTGGGELFF.